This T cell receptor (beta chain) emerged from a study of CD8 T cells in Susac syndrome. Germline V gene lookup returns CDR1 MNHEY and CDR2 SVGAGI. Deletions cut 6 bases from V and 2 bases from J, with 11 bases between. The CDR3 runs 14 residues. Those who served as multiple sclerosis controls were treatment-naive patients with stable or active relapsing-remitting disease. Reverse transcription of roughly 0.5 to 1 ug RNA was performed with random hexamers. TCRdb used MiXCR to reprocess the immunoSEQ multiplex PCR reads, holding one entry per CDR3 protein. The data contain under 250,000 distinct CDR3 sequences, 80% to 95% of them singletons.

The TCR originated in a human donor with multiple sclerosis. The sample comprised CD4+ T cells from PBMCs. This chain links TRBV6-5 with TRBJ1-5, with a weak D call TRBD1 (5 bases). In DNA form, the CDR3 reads TGTGCCAGCAGGAGGGGAATTGGCAATCAGCCCCAGCATTTT. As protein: CASRRGIGNQPQHF.